Sequencing of this TCR beta chain was carried out in a study of T cell responses to AZD1222 COVID-19 vaccine. Study-level background: Second doses that came at about 4 or about 12 weeks were put together.

CDR1 and CDR2 (germline): SGHTA, FQGTGA. The CDR3 length is 14 residues. Trimming took off 2 bases at V and 2 bases at J, with 9 bases between the two ends. In the case of this clone: The antigen is unknown.

Regarding the study as a whole: Among those given AZD1222, only five or six were seropositive at baseline.

The data were produced by immunoSEQ multiplex PCR, yet TCRdb's version contains in-frame clones alone and is incomplete. The sample gives about 120,000 clones, 75% to 90% of which show up once; 3.1% is in the top ten. The V gene is TRBV7-3, the J gene TRBJ2-5; D may be TRBD2 (5 bases). The receptor's source is an adult in good health. The input for sequencing was peripheral blood, taken on day 0 of AZD1222 vaccination. The CDR3 loop is CASSLRADQETQYF. DNA of the CDR3: TGTGCCAGCAGCTTACGAGCGGATCAAGAGACCCAGTACTTC.